This T cell receptor beta chain derives from a study of T-cell memory formation after mild COVID-19. CDR1 and CDR2 (germline): SGHDT, YYEEEE. This CDR3 is 14 amino acids long. V shed 0 bases and J shed 1 base, with 7 bases lying between them. One entry per CDR3 protein, called by TCRdb with MiXCR from the 5' RACE reads. The sample includes some 300,000 distinct CDR3 sequences, roughly 19% seen only once; the top ten take roughly 21%. The genes are TRBV5-6 and TRBJ1-2, with a weak D call TRBD1 (6 bases). The TCR sequence derives from a man aged 18 to 29 who had mild COVID-19 (a few samples of this study predate the infection). Cell type and time point are not known. The sample consisted of PBMCs or a T cell subset sorted from them (not recorded which). The CDR3 spells CASSLVDSNYGYTF. The CDR3 nucleotides read TGTGCCAGCAGCTTGGTGGACAGTAACTATGGCTACACCTTC.